These 14 T cell receptor beta chains were all obtained from the same sample, sequenced in a study of cytomegalovirus exposure and HLA in healthy donors. The PCR was carried out with 60 Vbeta primers and 13 Jbeta primers. The method was immunoSEQ multiplex PCR; TCRdb's version includes in-frame clones alone and lacks a portion of them. The data show some 160,000 clones, about 82% seen once. The sequenced sample consisted of PBMCs. The receptor set was obtained from a male donor in good health and CMV-seronegative.

This clone was picked up one time. The chain links TRBV28 to TRBJ1-1, with a tentative D call TRBD1 (6 bases). In germline, CDR1 is MDHEN, CDR2 SYDVKM. CDR3 size: 16 residues. Trimming removed 2 bases at V and 0 bases at J, with 13 bases between. The CDR3 loop reads CASSLRPTGLNTEAFF. DNA for the CDR3: TGTGCCAGCAGTTTAAGACCGACAGGTTTGAACACTGAAGCTTTCTTT.

The J gene is TRBJ2-3, the V gene TRBV10-3; 11 bases match TRBD2. CDR1 and CDR2 (germline): ENHRY, SYGVKD. The CDR3 runs 14 residues. Unmatched junction bases numbered 3, after V lost 10 bases and J lost 0 bases. CDR3 nucleotide sequence: TGTGCCACCGGGACTAGCGGTAGCACAGATACGCAGTATTTT. This translates into CATGTSGSTDTQYF.

The chain joins TRBV6-1 to TRBJ1-5; 7 nucleotides match TRBD1. The J segment lost 4 bases and the V segment lost 4 bases, leaving 4 bases of the junction unmatched. This CDR3 comprises 14 residues. Germline CDR1 is MNHNS and CDR2 is SASEGT. CDR3 DNA: TGTGCCAGCAGTGCTACAGGGGCTAATCAGCCCCAGCATTTT. Translating it yields CASSATGANQPQHF.

This chain connects TRBV28 to TRBJ1-5, with 7 positions matching TRBD1. CDR3 length: 14 residues. The germline V gene has CDR1 MDHEN and CDR2 SYDVKM. Trimming at V came to 7 bases and at J to 4 bases, leaving 7 bases not matched to a gene. For the CDR3, the DNA is TGTGCCAGCAACCAGGGGGTCCCAAATCAGCCCCAGCATTTT. It is translated as CASNQGVPNQPQHF.

This clone has more than one count but fewer than ten. The sample carries other DNA sequences with the same CDR3. The chain links TRBV19 to TRBJ1-1; D is possibly TRBD1 (5 bases). Per the germline V gene, CDR1 is LNHDA and CDR2 is SQIVND (reference sequence). This CDR3 contains 12 residues. V was shortened by 2 bases and J by 4 bases, with 5 bases between the two germline ends. In DNA, the CDR3 is TGTGCCAGTAGTATAAGGGGCACTGAAGCTTTCTTT. Amino acids: CASSIRGTEAFF.

The chain carries TRBV5-1 and TRBJ2-2; 14 nucleotides line up with TRBD2. Germline CDR1 reads SGHRS; CDR2 reads YFSETQ. After removal of 5 bases from V and 4 bases from J, the junction contained 16 bases not matched to a gene. CDR3 length equals 20 residues. The CDR3 loop reads CASRSDPGTSGRRGTGELFF. The CDR3 nucleotides read TGCGCCAGCAGGTCCGACCCCGGGACTAGCGGGAGACGAGGCACCGGGGAGCTGTTTTTT.

This clone was counted a few times. The chain couples TRBV10-3 to TRBJ2-3; 9 bases are a match to TRBD1. The ends lost 0 bases at V and 0 bases at J; junction bases unmatched: 4. The CDR3 is made up of 17 amino acids. Per the germline V gene, CDR1 is ENHRY and CDR2 is SYGVKD. The CDR3 loop is CAISESGTGTSTDTQYF. DNA for the CDR3: TGTGCCATCAGTGAGTCGGGGACAGGGACTAGCACAGATACGCAGTATTTT.

V gene TRBV18 combines with J gene TRBJ2-1; TRBD1 matches 9 bases. Trimming took 6 bases from V and 7 from J; bases not matched to a gene: 13. This CDR3 has 16 residues. Germline V gene lookup returns CDR1 KGHSH and CDR2 LQKENI. The CDR3 reads CASSGIRTGAGNEQFF. The DNA for the CDR3 is TGTGCCAGCTCCGGTATCCGGACAGGGGCGGGGAATGAGCAGTTCTTC.

In this sample, this clone turned up once. Other DNA sequences within the sample encode an identical CDR3. The genes are TRBV28 and TRBJ1-1; 9 bases map to TRBD1. This CDR3 is 14 amino acids long. Trimming cost V 11 bases and J 4 bases; bases outside gene matches: 11. Germline V gene data show CDR1 as MDHEN and CDR2 as SYDVKM. The CDR3: CAGGTGKMFTEAFF. CDR3 sequence (DNA): TGTGCCGGCGGGACAGGGAAGATGTTCACTGAAGCTTTCTTT. The full variable domain, in which reference TRBV28 and TRBJ1-1 provide the parts outside the CDR3, is DVKVTQSSRYLVKRTGEKVFLECVQDMDHENMFWYRQDPGLGLRLIYFSYDVKMKEKGDIPEGYSVSREKKERFSLILESASTNQTSMYLCAGGTGKMFTEAFFGQGTRLTVV.

This clone was found a few times. The chain combines TRBV9 with TRBJ2-1; 7 nucleotides line up with TRBD2. The germline gives CDR1 SGDLS, CDR2 YYNGEE. This CDR3 has 17 amino acids. V shed 4 bases, J shed 8 bases, and the junction held 18 bases outside the gene matches. CDR3 residues: CASSRAPGLSKVDEQFF. The CDR3 DNA sequence: TGTGCCAGCAGCCGGGCGCCGGGACTATCAAAAGTAGATGAGCAGTTCTTC. The full variable domain, rest sourced from reference TRBV9 and TRBJ2-1, is DSGVTQTPKHLITATGQRVTLRCSPRSGDLSVYWYQQSLDQGLQFLIQYYNGEERAKGNILERFSAQQFPDLHSELNLSSLELGDSALYFCASSRAPGLSKVDEQFFGPGTRLTVL.

The chain is built from TRBV7-2 and TRBJ2-3, with D possibly matching TRBD2 (5 bases). V was pared by 7 bases and J by 6 bases, with 8 bases between. The CDR3 has 11 amino acids. CDR1 is SGHTA and CDR2 is FQGNSA in the germline V gene. The CDR3 region has the DNA TGTGCCAGCACCTCGGGGGATACGCAGTATTTT. This codes for CASTSGDTQYF. The variable domain in full, completed from reference TRBV7-2 and TRBJ2-3, reads GAGVSQSPSNKVTEKGKDVELRCDPISGHTALYWYRQSLGQGLEFLIYFQGNSAPDKSGLPSDRFSAERTGGSVSTLTIQRTQQEDSAVYLCASTSGDTQYFGPGTRLTVL.

This chain joins TRBV27 and TRBJ1-1; 7 bases agree with TRBD1. This CDR3 spans 15 amino acids. Germline CDR1 MNHEY, CDR2 SMNVEV (reference sequence). V lost 3 bases to trimming and J lost 1 base; unmatched junction nucleotides: 5. This chain's CDR3 is CASSFLRQGNTEAFF. The CDR3, as DNA: TGTGCCAGCAGTTTCCTTAGACAGGGGAACACTGAAGCTTTCTTT.

The rearrangement joins TRBV4-2 to TRBJ2-7; 9 nucleotides line up with TRBD1. The junction had 3 bases not matched to a gene; V was cut back by 3 bases and J by 0 bases. In germline, CDR1 is LGHNA, CDR2 YNFKEQ. The CDR3 loop spans 15 amino acids. CDR3 sequence (DNA): TGTGCCAGCAGCCAGACAGGGGGGAGCTCCTACGAGCAGTACTTC. Its translation is CASSQTGGSSYEQYF.

J is TRBJ1-1 and V is TRBV7-2, with a tentative D call TRBD1 (5 bases). Germline lookup yields CDR1 SGHTA and CDR2 FQGNSA. V was cut by 3 bases and J by 8 bases, with 10 bases left in between. The CDR3 extends over 12 amino acids. CDR3 sequence (DNA): TGTGCCAGCAGCTTCCTCAGGGCAGAAGCTTTCTTT. Its translation: CASSFLRAEAFF.